The 9 T cell receptor beta chains given below trace back to one sample, sequenced in a study of cytomegalovirus exposure and HLA in healthy donors (TCRdb year 2017). The library was produced with the immunoSEQ multiplex PCR assay. For the multiplex PCR, a mixture combining 60 forward primers for TCR Vbeta segments and 13 reverse primers for TCR Jbeta segments was used. Not all clones reach the TCRdb copy of this immuneACCESS table, which keeps in-frame sequences only. Checked studies attribute under half of the gap to unresolved V genes and leave the rest unexplained. This sample is represented by 95,000 to 100,000 clones; about 80% of them were singletons. The top ten constitute around 3.5% of the sample. Sequenced input: PBMCs. These receptors all stem from a man aged 40-49 years in good health and CMV-seronegative.

V is TRBV11-2 and J is TRBJ2-1; the D is unclear. V was cut by 0 bases and J by 9 bases, with 9 bases left in between. CDR3 size: 13 residues. Germline V lookup: CDR1 SGHAT, CDR2 FQNNGV. The CDR3 loop reads CASSLDWAGEQFF. CDR3 coding DNA: TGTGCCAGCAGCTTAGATTGGGCAGGTGAGCAGTTCTTC.

The V gene is TRBV5-4, the J gene TRBJ2-7, with TRBD2 matching over 12 bases. V trimming: 2 bases; J trimming: 7 bases; junction bases outside the gene matches: 10. The germline CDR1 and CDR2 sequences are SGHNT and YYREEE (reference sequence). The CDR3 has 16 residues. CDR3 region: CASSFGLAGTAWEQYF. The DNA of the CDR3 is TGTGCCAGCAGCTTCGGACTAGCGGGGACGGCTTGGGAGCAGTACTTC.

The V call is TRBV30, the J call TRBJ2-3, with D unresolved. The CDR3 spans 12 residues. Germline CDR1 GTSNPN, CDR2 SVGIG (reference sequence). V gave up 1 base and J gave up 6 bases, with 8 bases separating them. The CDR3 DNA reads as TGTGCCTGGAGTGCCAGAACCGATACGCAGTATTTT. Protein: CAWSARTDTQYF.

This clone was seen only a few times. The genes are TRBV30 and TRBJ1-5; D unresolved. Trimming removed 0 bases at V and 11 bases at J, with 11 bases between. CDR3 length: 12 amino acids. The germline V gene has CDR1 GTSNPN and CDR2 SVGIG (reference sequence). The CDR3 here is CAWSVLSGAQHF. DNA of the CDR3: TGTGCCTGGAGTGTACTCAGCGGGGCCCAGCATTTT.

The chain combines TRBV2 with TRBJ2-1; maybe TRBD2 (5 bases). CDR1 and CDR2 (germline): SNHLY, FYNNEI. V was shortened by 6 bases and J by 9 bases, with 15 bases between the two germline ends. The CDR3 is 13 amino acids. The CDR3 sequence is CASRIDGGPEQFF. CDR3 bases: TGTGCCAGCAGGATAGACGGAGGTCCTGAGCAGTTCTTC.

This clone was detected once. This rearrangement joins TRBV19 to TRBJ1-2; D remains ambiguous. Germline V gene data show CDR1 as LNHDA and CDR2 as SQIVND (reference sequence). V gave up 5 bases and J gave up 0 bases, with 7 bases separating them. The CDR3 covers 13 residues. CDR3 loop: CASSYTANYGYTF. The CDR3 region has the DNA TGTGCCAGTAGTTATACTGCTAACTATGGCTACACCTTC.

The rearrangement uses TRBV2 and TRBJ1-5, with 10 nucleotides matching TRBD1. The CDR3 has 17 residues. V lost 7 bases and J lost 1; bases outside the gene matches: 10. CDR1 and CDR2 (germline): SNHLY, FYNNEI. In DNA form, the CDR3 reads TGTGCCAGCATGGGACGGGACAGGGGCGGCAGCAATCAGCCCCAGCATTTT. Its translation is CASMGRDRGGSNQPQHF. Complete variable domain (other parts from reference TRBV2 and TRBJ1-5): EPEVTQTPSHQVTQMGQEVILRCVPISNHLYFYWYRQILGQKVEFLVSFYNNEISEKSEIFDDQFSVERPDGSNFTLKIRSTKLEDSAMYFCASMGRDRGGSNQPQHFGDGTRLSIL.

This rearrangement joins TRBV30 to TRBJ2-5; TRBD1 might be the D (6 bases). V lost 4 bases, J lost 4 bases, and 10 bases lay in between. The CDR3 totals 12 residues. Germline values: CDR1 GTSNPN, CDR2 SVGIG (reference sequence). CDR3 DNA sequence: TGTGCCTGGAATACAGGGCTAGAGACCCAGTACTTC. Amino acid sequence: CAWNTGLETQYF.

The chain joins TRBV11-2 to TRBJ2-2; unclear D gene. The CDR3 contains 15 residues. Germline lookup yields CDR1 SGHAT and CDR2 FQNNGV. Trimming shortened V by 0 bases and J by 4 bases, and 9 bases separated the two germline ends. CDR3 amino acids: CASSLDPTFTGELFF. The CDR3 region has the DNA TGTGCCAGCAGCTTAGATCCGACATTCACCGGGGAGCTGTTTTTT.